Following are 27 T cell receptor beta chains from one sample sequenced in a study of blood T cell repertoires in COVID-19. Sequencing was performed with immunoSEQ multiplex PCR; in TCRdb, only in-frame clones are kept and a portion is missing. The repertoire holds about 76,000 clones, with 75% to 90% as singletons. The sample was peripheral blood. Receptors were obtained from a human donor in a cohort sampled during active COVID-19.

In its sample, this clone was seen a few times. The chain employs TRBV7-3 and TRBJ1-1, with D uncertain. The V and J ends lost 0 bases and 6 bases respectively, with 14 bases between them. Germline V gene lookup returns CDR1 SGHTA and CDR2 FQGTGA. CDR3 length: 15 residues. In nucleotides, the CDR3 is TGTGCCAGCAGCTTAACGGGCCTTATTAACGCTGAAGCTTTCTTT. As protein: CASSLTGLINAEAFF.

This clone was detected a few times. CDR3 DNA: TGTGCCAGCAGCGCCAGAGGACTATTGGGTAATGAGCAGTTCTTC. This codes for CASSARGLLGNEQFF. The chain couples TRBV7-8 to TRBJ2-1; D may be TRBD2 (6 bases). This CDR3 has 15 residues. V was clipped by 5 bases and J by 7 bases, with 18 bases between them. CDR1 and CDR2 from the germline V gene are SGHVS and FQNEAQ.

This chain uses TRBV2 with TRBJ2-5; D call uncertain. This CDR3 has 14 residues. Trimming stripped 0 bases from V and 2 bases from J, with 7 bases between. Per germline, CDR1 SNHLY and CDR2 FYNNEI. CDR3 sequence reads: CASSEAHQQETQYF. CDR3 DNA: TGTGCCAGCAGTGAAGCACACCAGCAAGAGACCCAGTACTTC.

This clone occurred once. The rearrangement joins TRBV19 to TRBJ2-7, with D possibly being TRBD1 (6 bases). The germline V gene has CDR1 LNHDA and CDR2 SQIVND (reference sequence). V was cut by 3 bases and J by 3 bases, with 9 bases left in between. The CDR3 has 13 residues. As DNA, the CDR3 is TGTGCCAGTAGTATGCAGGGGTTCTACGAGCAGTACTTC. It codes for CASSMQGFYEQYF. The full variable domain, rest sourced from reference TRBV19 and TRBJ2-7, is DGGITQSPKYLFRKEGQNVTLSCEQNLNHDAMYWYRQDPGQGLRLIYYSQIVNDFQKGDIAEGYSVSREKKESFPLTVTSAQKNPTAFYLCASSMQGFYEQYFGPGTRLTVT.

This clone was counted a single time. V is TRBV3-1 (or the pseudogene TRBV3-2) and J is TRBJ1-2, with 9 bases fitting TRBD1. V lost 6 bases, J lost 6 bases, and 11 bases stayed unmatched. Germline V CDR1 and CDR2: LGHDT, YNNKEL (reference sequence). The CDR3 loop spans 15 amino acids. CDR3 loop: CASRGSGGQGNGYTF. CDR3 in DNA: TGTGCCAGCAGGGGCTCGGGGGGACAGGGAAATGGCTACACCTTC.

The chain employs TRBV5-4 and TRBJ2-5; weak D call: TRBD1 (6 bases). The CDR3 loop spans 15 amino acids. Germline V gene sequence: CDR1 SGHNT, CDR2 YYREEE (reference sequence). The ends were cut back, 5 bases at V and 4 bases at J, with 18 bases in the middle. The CDR3 nucleotides read TGTGCCAGCAGACTCCGGCCAGGGGATGGAGAGACCCAGTACTTC. Translating it yields CASRLRPGDGETQYF. Filled out from reference TRBV5-4 and TRBJ2-5, the complete variable domain reads ETGVTQSPTHLIKTRGQQVTLRCSSQSGHNTVSWYQQALGQGPQFIFQYYREEENGRGNFPPRFSGLQFPNYSSELNVNALELDDSALYLCASRLRPGDGETQYFGPGTRLLVL.

The chain employs TRBV19 and TRBJ1-2, with 7 bases lining up with TRBD1. In germline, CDR1 is LNHDA, CDR2 SQIVND (reference sequence). V shed 6 bases and J 6 bases; nucleotides not matched to a gene: 7. The CDR3 totals 13 residues. CDR3 loop: CASREQGSDGYTF. The CDR3 bases are TGTGCCAGTAGGGAACAGGGGTCGGATGGCTACACCTTC.

The chain is built from TRBV2 and TRBJ2-3; 14 bases align to TRBD2. The CDR3 covers 17 residues. CDR1 and CDR2 (germline): SNHLY, FYNNEI. V shed 5 bases and J 3 bases; nucleotides not matched to a gene: 7. For the CDR3, the DNA is TGTGCCAGCAGTAAGGGACTAGCGGGGGCAGGGACAGATACGCAGTATTTT. This translates into CASSKGLAGAGTDTQYF.

The CDR3 region is CASSDMGDRGPQPQHF. The DNA for the CDR3 is TGTGCCAGCAGCGACATGGGGGACAGGGGGCCTCAGCCCCAGCATTTT. The V call is TRBV2, the J call TRBJ1-5; TRBD1 aligns across 12 bases. This CDR3 comprises 16 residues. The V segment lost 6 bases and the J segment 6 bases; nucleotides outside the gene matches: 9. The germline gives CDR1 SNHLY, CDR2 FYNNEI.

J is TRBJ2-3 and V is TRBV10-1; D is uncertain. V lost 6 bases, J lost 3 bases, and 13 bases lay in between. The CDR3 spans 14 residues. Germline lookup yields CDR1 WNHNN and CDR2 SYGVQD (reference sequence). CDR3 loop: CASSHPGRTDTQYF. The DNA of the CDR3 is TGCGCCAGCAGCCACCCGGGTAGGACAGATACGCAGTATTTT.

This clone was detected a few times. This chain joins TRBV19 and TRBJ1-1; tentatively, D is TRBD1 (5 bases). This CDR3 region has 13 residues. V was shortened by 4 bases and J by 10 bases, with 16 bases between the two germline ends. Germline V gene sequence: CDR1 LNHDA, CDR2 SQIVND (reference sequence). The CDR3 is CASSTRRGGGAFF. The CDR3 bases are TGTGCCAGTAGTACCCGTCGGGGCGGGGGAGCTTTCTTT.

The chain combines TRBV15 with TRBJ2-3, with 9 bases aligning to TRBD1. The CDR3 has 15 residues. Losses at the gene ends were 5 bases for V and 4 bases for J; bases not matched to a gene: 7. Germline-derived CDR1 and CDR2 are LNHNV and YYDKDF (reference sequence). The CDR3 bases are TGTGCCACCAGCGGGAAGACAGGGGGGTCAGATACGCAGTATTTT. This encodes CATSGKTGGSDTQYF. Complete variable domain (other parts from reference TRBV15 and TRBJ2-3): DAMVIQNPRYQVTQFGKPVTLSCSQTLNHNVMYWYQQKSSQAPKLLFHYYDKDFNNEADTPDNFQSRRPNTSFCFLDIRSPGLGDTAMYLCATSGKTGGSDTQYFGPGTRLTVL.

The V gene is TRBV6-2 or TRBV6-3, the J gene TRBJ2-1, with TRBD1 as a possible D gene (6 bases). This CDR3 is built from 17 residues. The germline gives CDR1 MNHEY, CDR2 SVGEGT. With 2 bases removed from V and 4 bases from J, the gap between germline ends came to 18 bases. The chain's CDR3 is CASSYVTGNSIYNEQFF. The CDR3 DNA reads as TGTGCCAGCAGTTACGTAACAGGGAACTCCATATACAATGAGCAGTTCTTC.

This chain connects TRBV30 to TRBJ2-4; D ambiguous. Between the trimmed V and J ends, which lost 0 bases and 3 bases, there was a span of 9 bases. This CDR3 comprises 14 residues. Germline-derived CDR1 and CDR2 are GTSNPN and SVGIG (reference sequence). In DNA form, the CDR3 reads TGTGCCTGGAGTGTATCGGGTTACAAAAACATTCAGTACTTC. As protein: CAWSVSGYKNIQYF.

V is TRBV5-1 and J is TRBJ2-7; a possible D gene is TRBD2 (6 bases). Germline assignment: CDR1 SGHRS and CDR2 YFSETQ. The CDR3 sequence is 14 residues long. The V end was cut by 6 bases, the J end by 5 bases, with 18 bases between. CDR3 residues: CASTPGVSGDEQYF. CDR3 nucleotides: TGCGCCAGCACCCCGGGGGTAAGCGGCGACGAGCAGTACTTC.

The chain employs TRBV24-1 and TRBJ2-3, with D possibly TRBD2 on 7 matching bases. CDR3 length equals 14 residues. Germline loops: CDR1 KGHDR, CDR2 SFDVKD. V gave up 10 bases and J gave up 4 bases, with 17 bases separating them. In DNA, the CDR3 is TGTGCCACTGCTTGGGGGGGCAGCGCAGATACGCAGTATTTT. Encoded protein: CATAWGGSADTQYF.

V gene TRBV6-5 combines with J gene TRBJ1-3; tentative D call: TRBD1 (5 bases). This CDR3 is 14 amino acids long. Trimming left V 5 bases short and J 0 bases short, with 8 bases between. CDR1 and CDR2 from the germline V gene are MNHEY and SVGAGI. CDR3 residues: CASSRTTSGNTIYF. DNA for the CDR3: TGTGCCAGCAGTCGGACAACCTCTGGAAACACCATATATTTT.

This clone was seen a single time. This rearrangement joins TRBV6-1 to TRBJ2-7, with 8 bases matching TRBD1. CDR3 length: 14 amino acids. Trimming took 3 bases from V and 2 from J; bases not matched to a gene: 3. The germline CDR1 and CDR2 sequences are MNHNS and SASEGT. The CDR3 is CASSETGVAYEQYF. The DNA of the CDR3 is TGTGCCAGCAGTGAGACAGGGGTAGCCTACGAGCAGTACTTC.

The chain couples TRBV6-5 to TRBJ2-5, with D perhaps matching TRBD2 (6 bases). The V end lost 5 bases, the J end lost 5 bases, and 18 bases lay between the germline ends. Germline CDR1 and CDR2: MNHEY and SVGAGI. CDR3 length: 15 residues. CDR3 amino acids: CASSPPAGSRETQYF. CDR3 DNA: TGTGCCAGCAGTCCCCCCGCGGGGAGTAGGGAGACCCAGTACTTC.

The chain joins TRBV4-1 to TRBJ1-6; D is perhaps TRBD1 (5 bases). Trimming left V 6 bases short and J 7 bases short, with 13 bases between. The CDR3 is 14 residues long. Germline CDR1 reads MGHRA; CDR2 reads YSYEKL. CDR3 amino acids: CASSYRPANSPLHF. The CDR3 DNA sequence: TGCGCCAGCAGTTACAGGCCTGCGAATTCACCCCTCCACTTT.

This clone was observed at least ten times. V usage is TRBV7-9 and J usage is TRBJ2-7; 10 bases align to TRBD1. The germline gives CDR1 SEHNR, CDR2 FQNEAQ (reference sequence). V trimming: 5 bases; J trimming: 3 bases; junction bases outside the gene matches: 7. This CDR3 contains 15 residues. The CDR3: CASSPLDRGIYEQYF. Written as DNA, the CDR3 is TGTGCCAGCAGCCCTCTGGACAGGGGGATCTACGAGCAGTACTTC.

The V call is TRBV19, the J call TRBJ1-5; D call uncertain. This CDR3 comprises 17 residues. With 8 bases removed from V and 5 bases from J, the gap between germline ends came to 25 bases. The V gene's germline CDR1 is LNHDA and CDR2 SQIVND (reference sequence). CDR3 nucleotides: TGTGCCAGTCAATTAGGAAGCAACGGTATGAGGGATCAGCCCCAGCATTTT. Amino acid sequence: CASQLGSNGMRDQPQHF.

This chain joins TRBV4-1 and TRBJ2-7; 9 bases match TRBD2. CDR1 and CDR2 (germline): MGHRA, YSYEKL. The CDR3 totals 16 residues. J was trimmed by 3 bases and V by 1 base; bases with no gene match: 7. The CDR3 protein is CASSQGRLADLYEQYF. Here the CDR3 DNA reads TGCGCCAGCAGCCAAGGGAGACTAGCGGACCTCTACGAGCAGTACTTC.

This sequence joins TRBV10-3 and TRBJ1-2; D gene ambiguous. CDR3 length equals 14 residues. V lost 7 bases and J lost 7, with 19 bases in between. CDR1 is ENHRY and CDR2 is SYGVKD in the germline V gene. CDR3 DNA sequence: TGTGCCATCAATGGTGGACTTTCTGTGGGTGGCTACACCTTC. Translated, it gives CAINGGLSVGGYTF.

Points on this clone: The junction shows a germline mismatch at one end, possibly a read error. The J gene is TRBJ2-1, the V gene TRBV2; tentatively, D is TRBD2 (5 bases). Germline V gene data show CDR1 as SNHLY and CDR2 as FYNNEI. The CDR3 sequence is 11 residues long. The CDR3 reads CASSDGKMSVF. The CDR3 DNA sequence: TGTGCCAGCAGTGACGGGAAGATGTCCGTCTTC.

This clone occurred once. The rearrangement uses TRBV6-2 or TRBV6-3 and TRBJ1-5; TRBD1 aligns across 7 bases. The length of the CDR3 is 14 residues. V lost 4 bases to trimming and J lost 4 bases; unmatched junction nucleotides: 4. Germline values: CDR1 MNHEY, CDR2 SVGEGT. The CDR3 sequence is CASSSVTGNQPQHF. CDR3 sequence (DNA): TGTGCCAGCAGTTCCGTGACAGGGAATCAGCCCCAGCATTTT.

With respect to this clone: Other DNA sequences in this specimen translate into the identical CDR3. V usage is TRBV5-1 and J usage is TRBJ1-6; no reliable D call. V was cut by 4 bases and J by 6 bases, with 11 bases left in between. This CDR3 is 14 amino acids long. CDR1 SGHRS and CDR2 YFSETQ come from the germline V gene. CDR3 DNA sequence: TGCGCCAGCAGCGGTACGGGTGGTAATTCACCCCTCCACTTT. Residues: CASSGTGGNSPLHF. Complete variable domain (other parts from reference TRBV5-1 and TRBJ1-6): KAGVTQTPRYLIKTRGQQVTLSCSPISGHRSVSWYQQTPGQGLQFLFEYFSETQRNKGNFPGRFSGRQFSNSRSEMNVSTLELGDSALYLCASSGTGGNSPLHFGNGTRLTVT.